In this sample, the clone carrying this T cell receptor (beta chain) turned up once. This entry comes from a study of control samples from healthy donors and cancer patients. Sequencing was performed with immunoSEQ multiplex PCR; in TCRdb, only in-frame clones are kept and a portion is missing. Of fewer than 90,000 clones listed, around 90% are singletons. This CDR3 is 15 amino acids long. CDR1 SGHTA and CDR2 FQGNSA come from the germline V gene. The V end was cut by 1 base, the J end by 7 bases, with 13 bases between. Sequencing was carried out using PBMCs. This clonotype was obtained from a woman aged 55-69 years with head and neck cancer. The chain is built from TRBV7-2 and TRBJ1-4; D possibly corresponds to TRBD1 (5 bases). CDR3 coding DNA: TGTGCCAGCAGCTTAGGGCAGGGTTATAGTGAAAAACTGTTTTTT. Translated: CASSLGQGYSEKLFF.